The rows below give T cell receptor beta chains drawn from one sample of a study of human T cells and chemical hapten exposure. From the RACE reads, TCRdb called clonotypes with MiXCR, one entry per CDR3 protein. The sample comprises about 79,000 distinct CDR3 sequences, 8.6% of which are singletons, and approximately 1.5% rests with the top ten. The material sequenced was whole blood. These receptors all come from a male donor in good health. Some clones in this sample may be carry-over from other donors' samples. CDR3s include the opening cysteine and the closing phenylalanine or tryptophan. D genes are given only for firm matches. Where a row states a size, it is once, few, many or the class of an expanded clone; other rows omit it.

CDR3nt,CDR3aa,v_gene,j_gene,d_gene,abundance
TGTGCCAGCAGCTTAGATTATCCGCCCAAGCAGTACTTC,CASSLDYPPKQYF,TRBV11-2,TRBJ2-7,-,-
TGCAGTGCTAGAGATCTAGCGGGACCCAACACCGGGGAGCTGTTTTTT,CSARDLAGPNTGELFF,TRBV20-1,TRBJ2-2,TRBD2,-
TGTGCCAGCAGCCAAGATTGGCGCGAATACAGCTCCTACAATGAGCAGTTCTTC,CASSQDWREYSSYNEQFF,TRBV4-2,TRBJ2-1,-,few
TGTGCCAGCAGCTTACGCAGGACAACTGGAGAATCACCCCTCCACTTT,CASSLRRTTGESPLHF,TRBV7-9,TRBJ1-6,-,few
TGTGCCAGCAGTTACTCGGGTGAGGGAGGATATGGCTACACCTTC,CASSYSGEGGYGYTF,TRBV6-5,TRBJ1-2,-,-
TGTGCCAGCAGCCCCCAGACAGCTTTAAGCACAGATACGCAGTATTTT,CASSPQTALSTDTQYF,TRBV12-3/TRBV12-4,TRBJ2-3,-,few
TGTGCCAGCAGCGCGGGAGGGCAGACCTACGAGCAGTACTTC,CASSAGGQTYEQYF,TRBV21-1,TRBJ2-7,-,few
TGTGCCAGCAGCTTAGAAGGGGGCGCGAAGACCCAGTACTTC,CASSLEGGAKTQYF,TRBV7-9,TRBJ2-5,TRBD1,many
TGTGCCAGCAGTTATTCAGGGCCATTCACTGAAGCTTTCTTT,CASSYSGPFTEAFF,TRBV6-6,TRBJ1-1,-,-
TGTGCCAGCAAACGGGAGGGGGGACCCGGGGAGCTGTTTTTT,CASKREGGPGELFF,TRBV2,TRBJ2-2,TRBD2,-
TGCAGTGCTCGTCTAAGGGTCTTAGGGACGTATACCTACGAGCAGTACTTC,CSARLRVLGTYTYEQYF,TRBV20-1,TRBJ2-7,-,few
TGTGCCAGCAGCTTGGCCAACGTAACGGGGGTGGGTTTCGGTGAGCAGTTCTTC,CASSLANVTGVGFGEQFF,TRBV5-4,TRBJ2-1,-,few
TGTGCCAGCAGTTTACGCCCAGGGGGTGATCAGCCCCAGCATTTT,CASSLRPGGDQPQHF,TRBV27,TRBJ1-5,TRBD1,-
TGTGCCAGCAAAACTAGCGGGGGGTTCTACAATGAGCAGTTCTTC,CASKTSGGFYNEQFF,TRBV6-5,TRBJ2-1,TRBD2,-
TGTGCCAGCAGTCCCCACAGGGGGCTTAGCTACACCTTC,CASSPHRGLSYTF,TRBV12-3/TRBV12-4,TRBJ1-2,TRBD1,many
TGTGCCAGCAGTTTATCGACGCGGGGGGCCGGGAATGAGCAGTTCTTC,CASSLSTRGAGNEQFF,TRBV27,TRBJ2-1,TRBD2,few
TGTGCCAGCAGCTACTCTGGACTAGCGGGAGTTTACAATGAGCAGTTCTTC,CASSYSGLAGVYNEQFF,TRBV2,TRBJ2-1,TRBD2,many
TGTGCCATCAGTGAGCCTGAAGACAGGGGAAGGTCCTACGAGCAGTACTTC,CAISEPEDRGRSYEQYF,TRBV10-3,TRBJ2-7,TRBD1,few
TGTGCCAGCAGTTACTCGAGGAGCGGGGAAGACACAGATACGCAGTATTTT,CASSYSRSGEDTDTQYF,TRBV6-6,TRBJ2-3,TRBD2,-
TGTGCCAGCAGTTACTCTGGTGAGCAGTTCTTC,CASSYSGEQFF,TRBV6-2/TRBV6-3,TRBJ2-1,-,-
TGCAGCGTTGAGGAGGGGATCGGTTCCTACGAGCAGTACTTC,CSVEEGIGSYEQYF,TRBV29-1,TRBJ2-7,-,many
TGTGCCGGAGGACAGGGACCTAGGAACACTGAAGCTTTCTTT,CAGGQGPRNTEAFF,TRBV13,TRBJ1-1,TRBD1,many
TGTGCCAGCAGCTCGACAGGGGGATCCTACGAGCAGTACTTC,CASSSTGGSYEQYF,TRBV3-1,TRBJ2-7,TRBD1,-
TGTGCCATCCTCCCCCGGGGCGGAGATACGCAGTATTTT,CAILPRGGDTQYF,TRBV2,TRBJ2-3,-,many
TGTGCCAGCAGCTTCGAAGCGAGTCCCTACAATGAGCAGTTCTTC,CASSFEASPYNEQFF,TRBV11-2,TRBJ2-1,-,-
TGTGCCAGCATCTCAGGGGGTCGGGAGCAGTTCTTC,CASISGGREQFF,TRBV6-2/TRBV6-3,TRBJ2-1,TRBD1,-
TGTGCCAGCAGTTTGCGGGACTATAATTCACCCCTCCACTTT,CASSLRDYNSPLHF,TRBV27,TRBJ1-6,-,-
TGTGCCAGCAGTTCACCCAAGGACGGAGCCTCTGGCTATGGCTACACCTTC,CASSSPKDGASGYGYTF,TRBV6-5,TRBJ1-2,-,-
TGTGCCAGCAGCTCCAGGGGTAGCAATCAGCCCCAGCATTTT,CASSSRGSNQPQHF,TRBV12-3/TRBV12-4,TRBJ1-5,-,many
TGTGCCAGCAGCGTAGGTTCGGCCTCAGATACGCAGTATTTT,CASSVGSASDTQYF,TRBV9,TRBJ2-3,-,few
TGCGCCAGCAGCCCAGGACTAGCGGGGAACACCGGGGAGCTGTTTTTT,CASSPGLAGNTGELFF,TRBV5-1,TRBJ2-2,TRBD2,-
TGTGCCAGCAGCACAGGGGGCCCGAACACTGAAGCTTTCTTT,CASSTGGPNTEAFF,TRBV7-9,TRBJ1-1,TRBD1,-
TGTGCCAGCAGCTTAGTAGCGGGGGGCCGCACAGATACGCAGTATTTT,CASSLVAGGRTDTQYF,TRBV7-2,TRBJ2-3,TRBD2,many
TGCGCCAGCAGTGTCTTACAAGGCGGGGAGCTGTTTTTT,CASSVLQGGELFF,TRBV10-1,TRBJ2-2,-,many
TGTGCCAGCACTCTCGGGCAGGCTCCACCTACTGAAGCTTTCTTT,CASTLGQAPPTEAFF,TRBV6-2/TRBV6-3,TRBJ1-1,-,many
TGTGCCAGCAGTCCCGGGACAGGGCGTGGAGCCCTCCACTTT,CASSPGTGRGALHF,TRBV12-3/TRBV12-4,TRBJ1-6,TRBD1,-
TGTGCCAGCAGCTTAGTAACAGGAGCTAACACTGAAGCTTTCTTT,CASSLVTGANTEAFF,TRBV7-9,TRBJ1-1,-,-
TGCGCCAGCAGCAGAGACAGGGGGGAGAATGAGCAGTTCTTC,CASSRDRGENEQFF,TRBV5-1,TRBJ2-1,TRBD1,-
TGTGCCAGCTCACCAGTGGAAGGAGGAACCAATCAGCCCCAGCATTTT,CASSPVEGGTNQPQHF,TRBV18,TRBJ1-5,-,-
TGTGCCAGCAGAGAGAACCGAAAGGGACAGAGAAACTATGGCTACACCTTC,CASRENRKGQRNYGYTF,TRBV7-9,TRBJ1-2,TRBD1,-
TGCGCCAGCAGCCAAGAGAGACTAGGGGGCTACGAGCAGTACTTC,CASSQERLGGYEQYF,TRBV4-3,TRBJ2-7,-,-
TGCGCCAGCAGCCAAGTTCAGCCCTACAATGAGCAGTTCTTC,CASSQVQPYNEQFF,TRBV4-3,TRBJ2-1,-,few
TGCAGTGCTAGAGAAACAGGGGGCTTCAATCAGCCCCAGCATTTT,CSARETGGFNQPQHF,TRBV20-1,TRBJ1-5,TRBD1,many
TGCGCCAGCAGCTTGGGTCTCGGCGGGGCTGGGGCCAACGTCCTGACTTTC,CASSLGLGGAGANVLTF,TRBV5-1,TRBJ2-6,-,few
TGTGCCAGCAGCCAAGAATATGTCGGGCAGCCCCAGCATTTT,CASSQEYVGQPQHF,TRBV14,TRBJ1-5,-,few
TGTGCCAGCACCGGGACGTTTTCTGGGGCCAACGTCCTGACTTTC,CASTGTFSGANVLTF,TRBV6-1,TRBJ2-6,-,-
TGTGCCAGCAGTTCCCCCGGGGACAGCTCCTACGAGCAGTACTTC,CASSSPGDSSYEQYF,TRBV6-6,TRBJ2-7,TRBD1,few
TGTGCCAGCAGCACCAGGGTTCGGGAGACCCAGTACTTC,CASSTRVRETQYF,TRBV27,TRBJ2-5,-,few
TGCAGCGTTGAAGAGGTTTTAGGGACTAGCGTCTTAGACAATGAGCAGTTCTTC,CSVEEVLGTSVLDNEQFF,TRBV29-1,TRBJ2-1,TRBD2,-
TGTGCCAGCAGCCCGGCTGCGGGAGGCACAGATACGCAGTATTTT,CASSPAAGGTDTQYF,TRBV11-2,TRBJ2-3,TRBD2,-
TGTGCCAGCCGAGCCGCCCGTCAACATGAAAAACTGTTTTTT,CASRAARQHEKLFF,TRBV7-9,TRBJ1-4,-,many
TGTGCCAGCAGCTTGGGTTCCGGGACCCCGGGGGCTTTCTTT,CASSLGSGTPGAFF,TRBV5-5,TRBJ1-1,-,few
TGTGCCAGCAGCTTAGCAGAAATGAACACTGAAGCTTTCTTT,CASSLAEMNTEAFF,TRBV7-8,TRBJ1-1,-,many
TGTGCCAGCAGCGCTTGGGACAGGGGTCCAGCTGGGGCCAACGTCCTGACTTTC,CASSAWDRGPAGANVLTF,TRBV7-9,TRBJ2-6,TRBD1,few
TGTGCCAGCAGTGAAGCGCCCAGGGGGGATGAGCAGTTCTTC,CASSEAPRGDEQFF,TRBV6-1,TRBJ2-1,-,few
TGTGCCAGCAGCTTAGTGGGCGTCGGAGGGGGCAGTGATACGCAGTATTTT,CASSLVGVGGGSDTQYF,TRBV7-9,TRBJ2-3,-,-
TGTGCCAGCAGCCGTATACAGGTTGGGGATGGCTACACCTTC,CASSRIQVGDGYTF,TRBV13,TRBJ1-2,-,few
TGTGCCAGCAGTTTAGTGGTCAGCCTAGAGCGGAACTCCTACAATGAGCAGTTCTTC,CASSLVVSLERNSYNEQFF,TRBV12-3/TRBV12-4,TRBJ2-1,-,many
TGTGCCAGCAGTGAATACGGGCCAGGGGGCAGCACTGAAGCTTTCTTT,CASSEYGPGGSTEAFF,TRBV2,TRBJ1-1,TRBD1,few